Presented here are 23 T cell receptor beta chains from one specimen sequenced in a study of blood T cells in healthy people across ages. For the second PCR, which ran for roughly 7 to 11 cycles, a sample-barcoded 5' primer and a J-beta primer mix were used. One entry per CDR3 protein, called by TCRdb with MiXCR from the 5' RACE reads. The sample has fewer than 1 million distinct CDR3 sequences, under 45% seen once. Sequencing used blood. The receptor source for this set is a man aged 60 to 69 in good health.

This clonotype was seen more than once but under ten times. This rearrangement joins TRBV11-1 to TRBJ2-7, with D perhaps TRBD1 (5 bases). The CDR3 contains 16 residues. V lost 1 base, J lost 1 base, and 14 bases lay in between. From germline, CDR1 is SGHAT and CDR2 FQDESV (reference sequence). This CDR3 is CASSLGRWGQSYEQYF. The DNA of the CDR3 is TGTGCCAGCAGCTTAGGAAGGTGGGGCCAATCCTACGAGCAGTACTTC.

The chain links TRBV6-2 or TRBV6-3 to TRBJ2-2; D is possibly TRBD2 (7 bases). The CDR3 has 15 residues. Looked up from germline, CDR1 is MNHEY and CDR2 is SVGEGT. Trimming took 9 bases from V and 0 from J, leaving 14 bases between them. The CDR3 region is CASNGGAANTGELFF. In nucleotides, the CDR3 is TGTGCCAGTAATGGGGGGGCAGCGAACACCGGGGAGCTGTTTTTT.

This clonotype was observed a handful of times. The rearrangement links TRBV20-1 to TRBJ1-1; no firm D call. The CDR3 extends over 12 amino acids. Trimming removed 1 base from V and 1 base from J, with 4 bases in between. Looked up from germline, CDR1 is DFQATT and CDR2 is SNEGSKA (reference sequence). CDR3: CSARAGNTEAFF. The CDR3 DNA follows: TGCAGTGCTAGAGCAGGGAACACTGAAGCTTTCTTT.

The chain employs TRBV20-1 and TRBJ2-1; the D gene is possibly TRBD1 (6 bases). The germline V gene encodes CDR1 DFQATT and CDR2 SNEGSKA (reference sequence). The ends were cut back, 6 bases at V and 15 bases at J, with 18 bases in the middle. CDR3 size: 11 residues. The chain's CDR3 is CSAKKRDIPFF. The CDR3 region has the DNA TGCAGTGCCAAAAAACGGGACATACCGTTCTTC.

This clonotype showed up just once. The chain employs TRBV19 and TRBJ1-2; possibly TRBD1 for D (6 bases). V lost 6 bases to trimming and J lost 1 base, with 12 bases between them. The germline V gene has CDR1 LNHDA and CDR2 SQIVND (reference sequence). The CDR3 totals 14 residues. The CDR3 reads CASRAGDRNYGYTF. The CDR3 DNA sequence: TGTGCCAGTAGAGCAGGGGATCGTAACTATGGCTACACCTTC.

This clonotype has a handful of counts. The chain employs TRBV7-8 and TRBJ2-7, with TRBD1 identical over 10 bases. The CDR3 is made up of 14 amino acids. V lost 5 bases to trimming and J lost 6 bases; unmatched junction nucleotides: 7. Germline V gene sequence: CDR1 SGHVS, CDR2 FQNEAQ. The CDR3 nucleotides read TGTGCCAGCAGCCATATGACAGGGGGCGGCGAGCAGTACTTC. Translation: CASSHMTGGGEQYF. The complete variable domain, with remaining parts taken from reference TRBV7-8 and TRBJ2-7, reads GAGVSQSPRYKVAKRGQDVALRCDPISGHVSLFWYQQALGQGPEFLTYFQNEAQLDKSGLPSDRFFAERPEGSVSTLKIQRTQQEDSAVYLCASSHMTGGGEQYFGPGTRLTVT.

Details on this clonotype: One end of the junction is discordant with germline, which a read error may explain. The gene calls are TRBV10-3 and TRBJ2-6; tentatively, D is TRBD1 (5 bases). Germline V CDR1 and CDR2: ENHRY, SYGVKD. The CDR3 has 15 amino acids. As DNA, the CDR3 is TGTGCCATCAGTCAGGGCGCCTCTGGGACCAACGTCCTGACTTTC. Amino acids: CAISQGASGTNVLTF.

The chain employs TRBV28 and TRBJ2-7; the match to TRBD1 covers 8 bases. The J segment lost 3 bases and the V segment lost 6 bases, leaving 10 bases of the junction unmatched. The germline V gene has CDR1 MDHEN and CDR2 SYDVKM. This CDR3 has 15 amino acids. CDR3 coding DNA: TGTGCCAGCAGGTCTCGACAGGGGATGAACTACGAGCAGTACTTC. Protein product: CASRSRQGMNYEQYF.

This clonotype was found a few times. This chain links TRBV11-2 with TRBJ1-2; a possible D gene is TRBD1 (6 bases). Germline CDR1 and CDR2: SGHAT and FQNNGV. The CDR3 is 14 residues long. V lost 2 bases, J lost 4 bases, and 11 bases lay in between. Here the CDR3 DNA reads TGTGCCAGCAGCTTACTAGGACAGCTCTATGGCTACACCTTC. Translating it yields CASSLLGQLYGYTF.

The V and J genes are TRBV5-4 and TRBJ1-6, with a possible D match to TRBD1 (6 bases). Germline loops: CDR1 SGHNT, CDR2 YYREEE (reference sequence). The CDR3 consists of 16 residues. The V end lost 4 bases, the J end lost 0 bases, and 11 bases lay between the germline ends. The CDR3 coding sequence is TGTGCCAGCAGCGGAACGACAGGCTCCTATAATTCACCCCTCCACTTT. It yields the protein CASSGTTGSYNSPLHF.

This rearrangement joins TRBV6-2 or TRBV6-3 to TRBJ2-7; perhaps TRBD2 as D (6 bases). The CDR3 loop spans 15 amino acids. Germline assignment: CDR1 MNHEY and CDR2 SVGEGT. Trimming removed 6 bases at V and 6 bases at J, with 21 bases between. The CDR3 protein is CASSHWDGGRVEQYF. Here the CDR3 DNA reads TGTGCCAGCAGCCATTGGGACGGGGGAAGAGTCGAGCAGTACTTC.

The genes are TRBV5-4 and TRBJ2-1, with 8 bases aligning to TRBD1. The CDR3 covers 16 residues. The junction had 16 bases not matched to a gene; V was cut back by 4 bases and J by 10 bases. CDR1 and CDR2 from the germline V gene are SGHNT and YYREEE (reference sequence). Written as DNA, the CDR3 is TGTGCCAGCAGCAACCTAAGACAGGGGTTGGGTTCAGAGCAGTTCTTC. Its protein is CASSNLRQGLGSEQFF.

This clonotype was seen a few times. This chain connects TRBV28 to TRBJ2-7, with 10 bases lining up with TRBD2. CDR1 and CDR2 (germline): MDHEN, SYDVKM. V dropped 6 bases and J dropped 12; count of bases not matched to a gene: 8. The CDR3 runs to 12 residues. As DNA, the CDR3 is TGTGCCAGCAGGTTACCGACTAGCGGGCTGTACTTC. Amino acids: CASRLPTSGLYF.

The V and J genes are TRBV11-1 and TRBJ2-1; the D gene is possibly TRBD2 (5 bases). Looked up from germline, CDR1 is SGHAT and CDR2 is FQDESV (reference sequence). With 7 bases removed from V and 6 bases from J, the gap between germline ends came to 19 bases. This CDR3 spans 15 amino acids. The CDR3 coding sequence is TGTGCCAGCAACGAAGGACGAGTTGGAGGCAATGAGCAGTTCTTC. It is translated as CASNEGRVGGNEQFF.

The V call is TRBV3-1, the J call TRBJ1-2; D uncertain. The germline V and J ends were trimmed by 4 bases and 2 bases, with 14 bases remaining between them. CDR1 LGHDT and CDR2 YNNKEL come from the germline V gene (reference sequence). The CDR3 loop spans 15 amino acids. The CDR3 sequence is CASSRSRTANYGYTF. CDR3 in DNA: TGTGCCAGCAGCCGAAGCCGGACTGCCAACTATGGCTACACCTTC.

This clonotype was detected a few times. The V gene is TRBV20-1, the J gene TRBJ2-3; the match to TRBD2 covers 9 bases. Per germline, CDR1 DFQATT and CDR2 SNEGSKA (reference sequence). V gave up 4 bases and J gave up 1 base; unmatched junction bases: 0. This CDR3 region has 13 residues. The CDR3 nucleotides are TGCAGTGCTACTAGCGGGGGCACAGATACGCAGTATTTT. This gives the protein CSATSGGTDTQYF.

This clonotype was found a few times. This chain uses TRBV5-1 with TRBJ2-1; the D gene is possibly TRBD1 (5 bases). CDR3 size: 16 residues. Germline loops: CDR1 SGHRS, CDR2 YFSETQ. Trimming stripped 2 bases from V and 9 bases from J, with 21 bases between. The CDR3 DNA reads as TGCGCCAGCAGCTTCGAATATCGGGCAGGGCCTGGTGAGCAGTTCTTC. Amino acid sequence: CASSFEYRAGPGEQFF.

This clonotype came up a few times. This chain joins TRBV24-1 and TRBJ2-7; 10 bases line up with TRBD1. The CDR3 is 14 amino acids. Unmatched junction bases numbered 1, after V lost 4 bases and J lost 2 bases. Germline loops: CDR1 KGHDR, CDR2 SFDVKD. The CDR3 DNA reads TGTGCCACCAGTGAAGGACAGGGGGCCTACGAGCAGTACTTC. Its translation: CATSEGQGAYEQYF.

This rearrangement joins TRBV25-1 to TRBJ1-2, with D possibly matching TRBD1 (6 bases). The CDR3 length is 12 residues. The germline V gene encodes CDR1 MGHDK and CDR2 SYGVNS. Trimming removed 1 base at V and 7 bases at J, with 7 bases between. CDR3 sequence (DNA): TGTGCCAGCAGTGAATGGGGGCGTGGCTACACCTTC. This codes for CASSEWGRGYTF.

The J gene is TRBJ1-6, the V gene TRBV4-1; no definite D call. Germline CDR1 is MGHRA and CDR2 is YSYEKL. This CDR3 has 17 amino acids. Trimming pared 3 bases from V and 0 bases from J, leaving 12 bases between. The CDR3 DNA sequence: TGCGCCAGCAGCCATCTCTCCGGGAGCTCCTATAATTCACCCCTCCACTTT. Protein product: CASSHLSGSSYNSPLHF.

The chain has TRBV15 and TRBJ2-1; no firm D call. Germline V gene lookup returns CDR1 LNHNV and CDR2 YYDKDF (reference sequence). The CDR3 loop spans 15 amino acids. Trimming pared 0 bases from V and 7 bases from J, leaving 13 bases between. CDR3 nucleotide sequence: TGTGCCACCAGCAGAGATCGGCTAGTGGGGAATGAGCAGTTCTTC. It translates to CATSRDRLVGNEQFF.

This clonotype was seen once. The CDR3 region has the DNA TGTGCCAGCAGTGAATACTCCGGGACAGGGGGCGTCTTGGAAAAACTGTTTTTT. It is translated as CASSEYSGTGGVLEKLFF. This sequence joins TRBV25-1 and TRBJ1-4; 12 nucleotides line up with TRBD1. CDR1 and CDR2 (germline): MGHDK, SYGVNS. With V trimmed by 0 bases and J by 8 bases, 10 bases remained unmatched. The length of the CDR3 is 18 residues.

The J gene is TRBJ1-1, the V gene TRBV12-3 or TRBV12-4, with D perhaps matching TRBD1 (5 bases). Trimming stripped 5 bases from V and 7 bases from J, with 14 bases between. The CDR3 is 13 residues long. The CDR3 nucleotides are TGTGCCAGCAGTCCCCTCAGGGAGGGTGAAGCTTTCTTT. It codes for CASSPLREGEAFF.